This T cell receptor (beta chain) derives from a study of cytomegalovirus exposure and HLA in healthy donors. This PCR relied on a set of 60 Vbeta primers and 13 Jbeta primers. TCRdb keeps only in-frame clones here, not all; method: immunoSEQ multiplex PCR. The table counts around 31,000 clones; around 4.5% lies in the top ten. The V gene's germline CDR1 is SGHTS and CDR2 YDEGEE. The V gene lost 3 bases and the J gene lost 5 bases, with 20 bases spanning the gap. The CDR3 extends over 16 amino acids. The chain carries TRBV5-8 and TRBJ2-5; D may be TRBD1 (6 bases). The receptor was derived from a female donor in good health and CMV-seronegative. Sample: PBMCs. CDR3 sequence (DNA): TGTGCCAGCAGCTCGAGGGGTGACAGGCTATGGGAGACCCAGTACTTC. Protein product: CASSSRGDRLWETQYF.